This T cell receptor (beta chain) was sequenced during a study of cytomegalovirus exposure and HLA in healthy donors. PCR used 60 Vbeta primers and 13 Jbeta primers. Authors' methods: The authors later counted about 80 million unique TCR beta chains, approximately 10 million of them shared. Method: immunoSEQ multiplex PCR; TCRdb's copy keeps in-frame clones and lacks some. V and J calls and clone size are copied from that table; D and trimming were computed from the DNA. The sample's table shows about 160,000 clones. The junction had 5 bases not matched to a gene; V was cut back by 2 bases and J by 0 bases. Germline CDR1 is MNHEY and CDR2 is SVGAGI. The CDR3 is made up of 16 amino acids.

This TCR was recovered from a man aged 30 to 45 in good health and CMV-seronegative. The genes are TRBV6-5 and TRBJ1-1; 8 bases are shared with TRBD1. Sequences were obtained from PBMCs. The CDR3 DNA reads TGTGCCAGCAGTTACGCGACAGGGGCCATGAACACTGAAGCTTTCTTT. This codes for CASSYATGAMNTEAFF.